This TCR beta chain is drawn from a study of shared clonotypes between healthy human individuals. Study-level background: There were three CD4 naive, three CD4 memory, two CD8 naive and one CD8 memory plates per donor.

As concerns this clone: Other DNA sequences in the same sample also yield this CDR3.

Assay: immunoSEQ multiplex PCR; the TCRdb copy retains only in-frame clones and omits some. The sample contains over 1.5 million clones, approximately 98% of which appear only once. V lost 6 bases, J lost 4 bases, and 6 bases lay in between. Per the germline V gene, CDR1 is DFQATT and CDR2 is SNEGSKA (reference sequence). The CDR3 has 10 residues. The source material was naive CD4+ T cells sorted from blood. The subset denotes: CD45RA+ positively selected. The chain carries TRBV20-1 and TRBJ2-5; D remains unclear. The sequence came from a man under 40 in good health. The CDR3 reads CSATRETQYF. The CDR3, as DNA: TGCAGTGCGACAAGAGAGACCCAGTACTTC.